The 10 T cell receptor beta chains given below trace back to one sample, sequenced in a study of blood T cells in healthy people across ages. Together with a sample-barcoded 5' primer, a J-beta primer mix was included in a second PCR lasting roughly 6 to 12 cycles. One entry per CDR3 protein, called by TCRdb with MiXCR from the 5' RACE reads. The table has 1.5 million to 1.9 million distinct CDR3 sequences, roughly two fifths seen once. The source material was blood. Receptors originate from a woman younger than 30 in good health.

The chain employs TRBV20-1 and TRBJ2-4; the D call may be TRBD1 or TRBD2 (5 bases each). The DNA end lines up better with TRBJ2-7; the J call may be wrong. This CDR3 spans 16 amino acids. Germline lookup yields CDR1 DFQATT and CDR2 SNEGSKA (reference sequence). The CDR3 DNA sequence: TGCAGTGCTTCCGCCAGTCCGGGGCTCTGGGCCTACGAGCAGTACTTC. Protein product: CSASASPGLWAYEQYF.

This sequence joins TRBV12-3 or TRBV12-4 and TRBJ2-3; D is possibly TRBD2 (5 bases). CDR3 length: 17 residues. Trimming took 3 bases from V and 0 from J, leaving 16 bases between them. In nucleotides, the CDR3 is TGTGCCAGCAGTTTCCTATCCTCCGAGGGTAGCACAGATACGCAGTATTTT. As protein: CASSFLSSEGSTDTQYF.

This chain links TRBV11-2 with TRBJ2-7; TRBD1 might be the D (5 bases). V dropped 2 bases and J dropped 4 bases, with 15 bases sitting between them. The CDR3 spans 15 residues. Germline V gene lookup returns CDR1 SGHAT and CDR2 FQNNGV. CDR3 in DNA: TGTGCCAGCAGCTTAAGCCTTCAAGGGGATTACGAGCAGTACTTC. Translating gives CASSLSLQGDYEQYF.

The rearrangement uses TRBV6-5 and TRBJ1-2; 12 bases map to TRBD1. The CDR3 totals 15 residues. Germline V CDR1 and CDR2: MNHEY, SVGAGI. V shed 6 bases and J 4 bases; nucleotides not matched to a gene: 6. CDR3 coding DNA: TGTGCCAGCAGGGGACAGGGGGCTTTATTCTATGGCTACACCTTC. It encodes CASRGQGALFYGYTF.

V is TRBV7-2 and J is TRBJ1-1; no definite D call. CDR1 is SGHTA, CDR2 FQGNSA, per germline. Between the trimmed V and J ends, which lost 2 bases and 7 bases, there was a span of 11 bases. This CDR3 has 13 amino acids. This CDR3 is CASSLQPGLEAFF. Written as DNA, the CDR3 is TGTGCCAGCAGCTTACAGCCCGGGCTTGAAGCTTTCTTT.

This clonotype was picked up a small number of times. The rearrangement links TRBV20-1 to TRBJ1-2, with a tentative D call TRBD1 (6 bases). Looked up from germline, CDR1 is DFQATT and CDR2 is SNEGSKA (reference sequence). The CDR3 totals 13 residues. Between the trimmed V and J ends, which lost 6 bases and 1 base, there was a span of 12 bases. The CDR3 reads CSAEGENNYGYTF. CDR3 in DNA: TGCAGTGCCGAGGGGGAAAATAACTATGGCTACACCTTC.

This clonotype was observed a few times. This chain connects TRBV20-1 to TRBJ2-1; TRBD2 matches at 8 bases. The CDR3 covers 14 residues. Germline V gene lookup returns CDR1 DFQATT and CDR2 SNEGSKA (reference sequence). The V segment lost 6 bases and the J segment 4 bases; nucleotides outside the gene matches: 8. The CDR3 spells CSAARLASYNEQFF. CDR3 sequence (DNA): TGCAGTGCCGCGAGACTAGCGTCTTACAATGAGCAGTTCTTC.

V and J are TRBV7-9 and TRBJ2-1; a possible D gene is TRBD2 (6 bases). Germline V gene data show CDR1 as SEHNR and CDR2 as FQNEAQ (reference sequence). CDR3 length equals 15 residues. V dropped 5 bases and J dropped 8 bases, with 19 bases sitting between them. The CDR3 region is CASSARLDISDEQFF. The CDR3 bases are TGTGCCAGCAGCGCCCGACTAGATATTAGCGATGAGCAGTTCTTC.

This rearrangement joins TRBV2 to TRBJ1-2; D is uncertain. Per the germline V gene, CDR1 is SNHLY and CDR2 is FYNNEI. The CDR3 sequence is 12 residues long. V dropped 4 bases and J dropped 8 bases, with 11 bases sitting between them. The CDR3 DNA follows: TGTGCCAGCAGTGGGGCGAAAGGAGGCTACACCTTC. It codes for CASSGAKGGYTF. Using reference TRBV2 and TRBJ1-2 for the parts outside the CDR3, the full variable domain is EPEVTQTPSHQVTQMGQEVILRCVPISNHLYFYWYRQILGQKVEFLVSFYNNEISEKSEIFDDQFSVERPDGSNFTLKIRSTKLEDSAMYFCASSGAKGGYTFGSGTRLTVV.

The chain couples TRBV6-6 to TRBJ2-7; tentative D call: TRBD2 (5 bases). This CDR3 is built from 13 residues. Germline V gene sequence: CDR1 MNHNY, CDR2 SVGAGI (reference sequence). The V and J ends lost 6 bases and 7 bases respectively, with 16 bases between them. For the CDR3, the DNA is TGTGCCAGCAGAGCGGAGCCCTCGATAGAGCAGTACTTC. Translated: CASRAEPSIEQYF.